A selection of T cell receptor beta chains follows, all from one sample in a study of blood T cell repertoires in COVID-19. Profiling relied on immunoSEQ multiplex PCR, and the TCRdb table lists in-frame clones only, not all of them. Among 150,000 to 200,000 clones listed, around 83% were seen once. Specimen: peripheral blood. Receptors were obtained from a human donor in a cohort sampled during active COVID-19. CDR3s include the opening cysteine and the closing phenylalanine or tryptophan. D genes are given only for firm matches.

J gene: TRBJ2-1; V gene: TRBV29-1; D gene: TRBD2; CDR3 protein: CSVEEVYGSGSLNEQFF; CDR3 DNA: TGCAGCGTTGAAGAGGTTTACGGTAGCGGGAGTTTAAATGAGCAGTTCTTC
J gene: TRBJ2-4; V gene: TRBV5-1; D gene: TRBD2; CDR3 protein: CASIATSRAKNIQYF; CDR3 DNA: TGCGCCAGCATCGCGACTAGCCGAGCCAAAAACATTCAGTACTTC
J gene: TRBJ2-2; V gene: TRBV5-4; D gene: TRBD1; CDR3 protein: CASSLDRGNTGELFF; CDR3 DNA: TGTGCCAGCAGCTTGGACAGGGGGAACACCGGGGAGCTGTTTTTT
J gene: TRBJ2-3; V gene: TRBV7-2; D gene: TRBD2; CDR3 protein: CASSLGPSGGADTQYF; CDR3 DNA: TGTGCCAGCAGCTTAGGGCCTAGCGGGGGGGCAGATACGCAGTATTTT
J gene: TRBJ1-5; V gene: TRBV9; D gene: TRBD1; CDR3 protein: CASSVAGTAGQPQHF; CDR3 DNA: TGTGCCAGCAGCGTTGCCGGGACAGCGGGTCAGCCCCAGCATTTT
J gene: TRBJ2-7; V gene: TRBV11-3; D gene: -; CDR3 protein: CASSFSGVEQYF; CDR3 DNA: TGTGCCAGCAGCTTTTCAGGGGTCGAGCAGTACTTC
J gene: TRBJ2-7; V gene: TRBV7-7; D gene: TRBD1; CDR3 protein: CASSQQGAGEQYF; CDR3 DNA: TGTGCTAGCAGCCAACAGGGGGCCGGCGAGCAGTACTTC
J gene: TRBJ1-2; V gene: TRBV11-2; D gene: -; CDR3 protein: CASSLDSLGFGYTF; CDR3 DNA: TGTGCCAGCAGCTTAGATAGTCTAGGTTTCGGCTACACCTTC
J gene: TRBJ2-7; V gene: TRBV3-1/TRBV3-2; D gene: TRBD1; CDR3 protein: CASSDGQESSYEQYF; CDR3 DNA: TGTGCCAGCAGCGATGGACAGGAAAGCTCCTACGAGCAGTACTTC
J gene: TRBJ2-7; V gene: TRBV28; D gene: TRBD1; CDR3 protein: CASSDTGGRRFGEQYF; CDR3 DNA: TGTGCCAGCAGTGACACAGGGGGCAGGAGGTTTGGCGAGCAGTACTTC
J gene: TRBJ1-5; V gene: TRBV5-6; D gene: TRBD1; CDR3 protein: CASSAGTGLQPQHF; CDR3 DNA: TGTGCCAGCAGCGCCGGGACAGGGCTTCAGCCCCAGCATTTT
J gene: TRBJ1-2; V gene: TRBV6-5; D gene: -; CDR3 protein: CASRGGVGGYTF; CDR3 DNA: TGTGCCAGCAGAGGAGGGGTTGGGGGCTACACCTTC
J gene: TRBJ1-2; V gene: TRBV28; D gene: TRBD1; CDR3 protein: CASSRGGQGTNYGYTF; CDR3 DNA: TGTGCCAGCAGCCGAGGGGGACAGGGGACGAACTATGGCTACACCTTC
J gene: TRBJ2-7; V gene: TRBV19; D gene: TRBD1; CDR3 protein: CASSTRGQGKYEQYF; CDR3 DNA: TGTGCCAGTAGTACCCGAGGACAGGGTAAATACGAGCAGTACTTC
J gene: TRBJ2-1; V gene: TRBV27; D gene: TRBD2; CDR3 protein: CASRGTSATSLNIHNEQFF; CDR3 DNA: TGTGCCAGCAGGGGGACTAGCGCAACATCCTTAAATATACACAATGAGCAGTTCTTC
J gene: TRBJ2-2; V gene: TRBV5-1; D gene: TRBD1; CDR3 protein: CASSWPRGRESGELFF; CDR3 DNA: TGCGCCAGCAGCTGGCCCAGGGGGCGAGAATCCGGGGAGCTGTTTTTT